This entry lists 7 T cell receptor beta chains sequenced from one sample in a study of blood T cell repertoires in COVID-19. The table came from immunoSEQ multiplex PCR; TCRdb's copy has only in-frame clones and leaves some out. The sample records approximately 200,000 clones, around 87% being singletons. The material sequenced was peripheral blood. All receptors come from a man between 60 and 75 years old who had recovered from COVID-19.

The gene calls are TRBV27 and TRBJ2-7; a weak D match, TRBD1 (5 bases). This CDR3 has 13 residues. Trimming shortened V by 6 bases and J by 7 bases, and 16 bases separated the two germline ends. Germline lookup yields CDR1 MNHEY and CDR2 SMNVEV (reference sequence). CDR3 loop: CASRYSLSGEQYF. CDR3 DNA sequence: TGTGCCAGCAGGTACTCTCTCTCAGGGGAGCAGTACTTC.

The genes are TRBV9 and TRBJ1-2; 10 bases agree with TRBD1. Germline V CDR1 and CDR2: SGDLS, YYNGEE. The V and J ends lost 2 bases and 3 bases, in that order; junction bases with no gene match: 4. The CDR3 spans 15 residues. The CDR3: CASSVTDRGDYGYTF. The CDR3 coding sequence is TGTGCCAGCAGCGTGACGGACAGGGGGGACTATGGCTACACCTTC.

This clone was observed a handful of times. The chain employs TRBV3-1 (or the pseudogene TRBV3-2) and TRBJ1-6; possible D gene TRBD1, 5 bases. With 0 bases removed from V and 7 bases from J, the gap between germline ends came to 13 bases. The CDR3 loop spans 16 amino acids. CDR1 LGHDT and CDR2 YNNKEL come from the germline V gene (reference sequence). The CDR3 protein is CASSQEVGTGNSPLHF. Here the CDR3 DNA reads TGTGCCAGCAGCCAAGAAGTAGGAACAGGCAATTCACCCCTCCACTTT.

DNA for the CDR3: TGTGCCACCCTATTGCGACGAGGCGCGAACACTGAAGCTTTCTTT. This gives the protein CATLLRRGANTEAFF. V is TRBV19 and J is TRBJ1-1; D gene ambiguous. The length of the CDR3 is 15 residues. V gave up 10 bases and J gave up 1 base, with 19 bases separating them. Per the germline V gene, CDR1 is LNHDA and CDR2 is SQIVND (reference sequence).

This clone was picked up one time. V usage is TRBV7-2 and J usage is TRBJ2-3, with D hard to call. Germline V gives CDR1 SGHTA, CDR2 FQGNSA. This CDR3 has 15 amino acids. The V gene lost 4 bases and the J gene lost 0 bases, with 11 bases spanning the gap. This CDR3 is CASSSQVPSTDTQYF. Here the CDR3 DNA reads TGTGCCAGCAGCTCGCAGGTGCCTAGCACAGATACGCAGTATTTT.

The gene calls are TRBV5-8 and TRBJ1-5; 8 nucleotides match TRBD1. V lost 3 bases and J lost 4; bases outside the gene matches: 6. This CDR3 is 15 amino acids long. Germline V lookup: CDR1 SGHTS, CDR2 YDEGEE. In nucleotides, the CDR3 is TGTGCCAGCAGCTGGGGGACAGGTCTTAATCAGCCCCAGCATTTT. It specifies CASSWGTGLNQPQHF.

Comments on this clone: Other DNA sequences within the sample encode an identical CDR3. J is TRBJ2-7 and V is TRBV14; weak D call: TRBD1 (6 bases). Germline V gives CDR1 SGHDN, CDR2 FVKESK. The CDR3 loop spans 15 amino acids. V lost 0 bases and J 1 base, leaving 10 bases between the germline ends. The CDR3 DNA reads as TGTGCCAGCAGCCAAGATGTCGGACAGTCCTACGAGCAGTACTTC. This gives the protein CASSQDVGQSYEQYF. The full variable domain, completed using reference TRBV14 and TRBJ2-7, is EAGVTQFPSHSVIEKGQTVTLRCDPISGHDNLYWYRRVMGKEIKFLLHFVKESKQDESGMPNNRFLAERTGGTYSTLKVQPAELEDSGVYFCASSQDVGQSYEQYFGPGTRLTVT.